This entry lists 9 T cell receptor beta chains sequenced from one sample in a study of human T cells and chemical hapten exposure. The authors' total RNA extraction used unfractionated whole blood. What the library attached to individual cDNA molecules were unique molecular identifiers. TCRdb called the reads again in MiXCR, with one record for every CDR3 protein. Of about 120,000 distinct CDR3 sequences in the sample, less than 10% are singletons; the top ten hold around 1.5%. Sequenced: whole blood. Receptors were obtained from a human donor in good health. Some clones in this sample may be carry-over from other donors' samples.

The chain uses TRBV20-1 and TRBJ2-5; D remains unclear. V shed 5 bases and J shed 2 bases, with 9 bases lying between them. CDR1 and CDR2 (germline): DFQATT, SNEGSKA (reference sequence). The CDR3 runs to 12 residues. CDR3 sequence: CSAADIQETQYF. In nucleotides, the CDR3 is TGCAGTGCTGCTGACATACAAGAGACCCAGTACTTC.

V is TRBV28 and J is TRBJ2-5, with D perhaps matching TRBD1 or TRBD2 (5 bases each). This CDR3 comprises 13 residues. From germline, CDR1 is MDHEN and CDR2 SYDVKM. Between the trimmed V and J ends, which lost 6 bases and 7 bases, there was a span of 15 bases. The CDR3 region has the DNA TGTGCCAGCAGCCTTGGGACCCCCGGGACCCAGTACTTC. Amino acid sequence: CASSLGTPGTQYF.

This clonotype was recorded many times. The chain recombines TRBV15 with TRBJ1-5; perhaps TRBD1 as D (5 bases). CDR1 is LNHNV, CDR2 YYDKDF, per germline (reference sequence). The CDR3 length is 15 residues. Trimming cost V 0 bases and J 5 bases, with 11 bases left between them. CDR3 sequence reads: CATSRDGRDDQPQHF. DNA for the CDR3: TGTGCCACCAGCAGAGATGGAAGGGACGATCAGCCCCAGCATTTT.

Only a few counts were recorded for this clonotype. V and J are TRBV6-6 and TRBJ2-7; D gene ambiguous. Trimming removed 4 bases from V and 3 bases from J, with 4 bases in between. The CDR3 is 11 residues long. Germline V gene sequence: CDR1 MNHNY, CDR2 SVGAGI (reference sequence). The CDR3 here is CASSLVYEQYF. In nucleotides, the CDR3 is TGTGCCAGCAGTTTAGTCTACGAGCAGTACTTC.

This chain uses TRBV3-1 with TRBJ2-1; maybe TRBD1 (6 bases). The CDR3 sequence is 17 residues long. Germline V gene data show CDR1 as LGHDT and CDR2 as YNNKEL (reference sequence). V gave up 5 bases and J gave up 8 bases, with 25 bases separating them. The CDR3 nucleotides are TGTGCCAGCAGCTCCGGACAGCCCAGAGAGATGGTGGATGAGCAGTTCTTC. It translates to CASSSGQPREMVDEQFF.

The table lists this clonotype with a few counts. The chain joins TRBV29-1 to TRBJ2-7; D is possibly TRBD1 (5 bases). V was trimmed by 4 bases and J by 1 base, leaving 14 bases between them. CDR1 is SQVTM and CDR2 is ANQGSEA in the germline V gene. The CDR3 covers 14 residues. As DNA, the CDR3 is TGCAGCGTTGGTAAGGACACATCTTCCTACGAGCAGTACTTC. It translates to CSVGKDTSSYEQYF.

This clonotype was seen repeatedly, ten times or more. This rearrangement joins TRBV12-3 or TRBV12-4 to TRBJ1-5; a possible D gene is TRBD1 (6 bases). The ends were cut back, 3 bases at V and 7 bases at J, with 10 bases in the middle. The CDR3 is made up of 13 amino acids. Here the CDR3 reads CASSLGGWQPQHF. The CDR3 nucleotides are TGTGCCAGCAGTTTGGGGGGCTGGCAGCCCCAGCATTTT.

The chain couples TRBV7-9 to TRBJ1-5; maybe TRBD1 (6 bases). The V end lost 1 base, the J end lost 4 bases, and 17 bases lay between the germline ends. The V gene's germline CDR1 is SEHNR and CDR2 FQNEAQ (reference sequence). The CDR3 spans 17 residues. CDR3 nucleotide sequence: TGTGCCAGCAGCTTAGGGTCAGGGGCGGCCAATAATCAGCCCCAGCATTTT. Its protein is CASSLGSGAANNQPQHF.

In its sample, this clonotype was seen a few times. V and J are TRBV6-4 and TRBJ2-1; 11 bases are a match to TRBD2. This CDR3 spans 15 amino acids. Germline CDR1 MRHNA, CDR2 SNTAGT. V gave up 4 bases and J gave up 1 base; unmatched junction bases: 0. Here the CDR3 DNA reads TGTGCCAGCAGTGTAGCGGGGGGGTCCTACAATGAGCAGTTCTTC. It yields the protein CASSVAGGSYNEQFF.